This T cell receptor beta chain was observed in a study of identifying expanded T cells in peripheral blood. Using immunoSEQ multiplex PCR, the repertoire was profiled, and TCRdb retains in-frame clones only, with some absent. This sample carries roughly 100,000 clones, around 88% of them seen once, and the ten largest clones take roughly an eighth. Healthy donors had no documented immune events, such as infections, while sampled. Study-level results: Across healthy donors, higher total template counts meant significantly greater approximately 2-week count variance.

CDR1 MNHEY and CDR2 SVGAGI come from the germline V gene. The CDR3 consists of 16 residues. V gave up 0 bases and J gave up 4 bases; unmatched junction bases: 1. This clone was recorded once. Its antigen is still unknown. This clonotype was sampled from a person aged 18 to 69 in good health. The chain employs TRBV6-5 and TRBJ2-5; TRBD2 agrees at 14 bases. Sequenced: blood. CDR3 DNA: TGTGCCAGCAGTTACTCTGGACTAGCGGGAGGAGAGACCCAGTACTTC. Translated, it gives CASSYSGLAGGETQYF.